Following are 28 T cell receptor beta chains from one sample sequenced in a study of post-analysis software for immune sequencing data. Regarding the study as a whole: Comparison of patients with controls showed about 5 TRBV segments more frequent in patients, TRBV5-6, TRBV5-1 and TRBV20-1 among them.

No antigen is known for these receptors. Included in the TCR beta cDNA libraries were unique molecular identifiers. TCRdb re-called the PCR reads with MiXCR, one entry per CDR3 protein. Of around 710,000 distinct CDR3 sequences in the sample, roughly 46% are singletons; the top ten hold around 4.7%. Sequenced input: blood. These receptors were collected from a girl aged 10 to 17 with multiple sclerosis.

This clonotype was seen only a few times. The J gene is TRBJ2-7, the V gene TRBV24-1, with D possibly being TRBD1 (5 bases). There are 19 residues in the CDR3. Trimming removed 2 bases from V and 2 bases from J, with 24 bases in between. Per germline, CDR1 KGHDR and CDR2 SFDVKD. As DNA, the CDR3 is TGTGCCACCAGTGATTCTGGGCAGGGTGACCCCTTGAAGACCTACGAGCAGTACTTC. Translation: CATSDSGQGDPLKTYEQYF.

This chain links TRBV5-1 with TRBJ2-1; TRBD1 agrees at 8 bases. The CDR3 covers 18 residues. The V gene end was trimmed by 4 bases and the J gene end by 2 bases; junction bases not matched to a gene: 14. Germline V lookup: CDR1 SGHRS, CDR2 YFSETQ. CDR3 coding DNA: TGCGCCAGCAGCCCGCCCTCAGGGGGCGTCCGGGCCTACAATGAGCAGTTCTTC. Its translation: CASSPPSGGVRAYNEQFF.

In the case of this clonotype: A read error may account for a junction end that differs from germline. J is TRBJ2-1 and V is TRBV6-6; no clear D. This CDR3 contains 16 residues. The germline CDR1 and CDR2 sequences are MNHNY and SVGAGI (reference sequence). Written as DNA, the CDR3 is TGTGCCAGCAGTTACTCTGCCATTGTCACCTACAATAAGCAGTTCTTC. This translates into CASSYSAIVTYNKQFF.

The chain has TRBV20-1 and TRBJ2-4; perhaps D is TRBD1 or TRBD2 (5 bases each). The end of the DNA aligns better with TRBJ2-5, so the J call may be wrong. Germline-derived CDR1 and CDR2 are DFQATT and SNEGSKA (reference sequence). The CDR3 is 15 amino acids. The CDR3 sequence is CSAGRIPGRQETQYF. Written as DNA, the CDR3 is TGCAGTGCTGGGCGGATACCGGGACGCCAAGAGACCCAGTACTTC.

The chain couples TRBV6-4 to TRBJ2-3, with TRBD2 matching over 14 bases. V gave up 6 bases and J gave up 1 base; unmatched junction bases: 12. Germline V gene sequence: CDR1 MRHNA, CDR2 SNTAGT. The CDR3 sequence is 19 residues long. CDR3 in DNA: TGTGCCAGCAGCCCCTGGGGACTAGCGGGAGTACGAGGCACAGATACGCAGTATTTT. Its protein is CASSPWGLAGVRGTDTQYF.

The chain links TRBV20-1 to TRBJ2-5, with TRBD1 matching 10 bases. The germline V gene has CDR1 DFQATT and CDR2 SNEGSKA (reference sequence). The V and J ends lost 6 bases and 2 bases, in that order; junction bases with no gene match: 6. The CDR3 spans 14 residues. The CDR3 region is CSAVPGQGQETQYF. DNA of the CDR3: TGCAGTGCCGTTCCGGGACAGGGGCAAGAGACCCAGTACTTC.

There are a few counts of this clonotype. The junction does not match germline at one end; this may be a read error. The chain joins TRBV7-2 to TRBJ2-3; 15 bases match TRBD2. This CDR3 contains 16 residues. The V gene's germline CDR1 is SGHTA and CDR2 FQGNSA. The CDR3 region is CASSSGLAGGTNTQYF. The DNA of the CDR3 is TGTGCCAGCAGCTCGGGACTAGCGGGAGGCACAAATACGCAGTATTTT.

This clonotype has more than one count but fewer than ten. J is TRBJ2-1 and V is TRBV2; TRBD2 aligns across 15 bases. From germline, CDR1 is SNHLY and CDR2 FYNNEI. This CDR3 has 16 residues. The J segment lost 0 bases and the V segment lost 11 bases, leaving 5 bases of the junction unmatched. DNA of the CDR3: TGTGCCCAGGGACTAGCGGGAGGCAGCTCCTACAATGAGCAGTTCTTC. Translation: CAQGLAGGSSYNEQFF.

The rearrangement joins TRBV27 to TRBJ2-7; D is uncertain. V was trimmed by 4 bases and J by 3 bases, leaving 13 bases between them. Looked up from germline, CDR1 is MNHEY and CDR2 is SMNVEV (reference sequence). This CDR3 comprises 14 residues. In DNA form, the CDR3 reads TGTGCCAGCAGTTGGGCGGAGTCAAGCTACGAGCAGTACTTC. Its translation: CASSWAESSYEQYF.

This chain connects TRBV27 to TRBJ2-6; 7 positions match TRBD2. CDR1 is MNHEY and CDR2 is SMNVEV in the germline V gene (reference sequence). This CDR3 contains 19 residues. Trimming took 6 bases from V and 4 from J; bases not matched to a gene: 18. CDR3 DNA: TGTGCCAGCAGCCCAGGGAGGGACCATCTCTTGGTGGGGGCCAACGTCCTGACTTTC. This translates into CASSPGRDHLLVGANVLTF. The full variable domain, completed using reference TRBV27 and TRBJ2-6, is EAQVTQNPRYLITVTGKKLTVTCSQNMNHEYMSWYRQDPGLGLRQIYYSMNVEVTDKGDVPEGYKVSRKEKRNFPLILESPSPNQTSLYFCASSPGRDHLLVGANVLTFGAGSRLTVL.

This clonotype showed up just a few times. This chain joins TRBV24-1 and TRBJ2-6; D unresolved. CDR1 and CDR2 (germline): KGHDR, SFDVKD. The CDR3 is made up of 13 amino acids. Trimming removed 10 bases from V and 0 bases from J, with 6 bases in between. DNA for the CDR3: TGTGCCACAGGCGACTCTGGGGCCAACGTCCTGACTTTC. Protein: CATGDSGANVLTF.

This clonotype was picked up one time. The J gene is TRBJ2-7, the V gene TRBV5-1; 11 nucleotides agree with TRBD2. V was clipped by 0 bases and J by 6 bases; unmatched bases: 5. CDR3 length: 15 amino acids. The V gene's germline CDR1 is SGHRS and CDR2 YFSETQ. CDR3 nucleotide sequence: TGCGCCAGCAGCTTGGCCCTAGCGGGAGGAGGCGAGCAGTACTTC. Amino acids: CASSLALAGGGEQYF.

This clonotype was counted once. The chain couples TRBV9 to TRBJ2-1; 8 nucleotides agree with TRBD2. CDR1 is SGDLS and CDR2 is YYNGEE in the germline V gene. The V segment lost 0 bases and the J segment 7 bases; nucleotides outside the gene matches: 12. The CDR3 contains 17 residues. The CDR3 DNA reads TGTGCCAGCAGCGTAGCCGCGTGGCTAGCGGGCGGGAATGAGCAGTTCTTC. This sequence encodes CASSVAAWLAGGNEQFF.

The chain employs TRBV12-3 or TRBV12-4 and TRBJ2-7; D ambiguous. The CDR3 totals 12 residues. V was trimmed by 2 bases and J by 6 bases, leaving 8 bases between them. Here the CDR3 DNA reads TGTGCCAGCAGTTTACTGGGAAGCGAGCAGTACTTC. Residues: CASSLLGSEQYF.

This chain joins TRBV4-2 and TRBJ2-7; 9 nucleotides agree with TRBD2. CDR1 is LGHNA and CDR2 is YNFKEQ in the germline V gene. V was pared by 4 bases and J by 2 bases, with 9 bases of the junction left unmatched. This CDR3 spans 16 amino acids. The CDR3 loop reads CASSPMLVAGAYEQYF. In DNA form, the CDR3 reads TGTGCCAGCAGCCCTATGTTGGTAGCGGGGGCCTACGAGCAGTACTTC.

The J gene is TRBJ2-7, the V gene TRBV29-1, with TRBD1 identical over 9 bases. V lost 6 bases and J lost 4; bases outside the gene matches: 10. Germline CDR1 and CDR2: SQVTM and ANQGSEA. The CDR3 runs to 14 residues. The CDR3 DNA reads TGCAGCGTACGACAGGGGGGTGGAGGTTACGAGCAGTACTTC. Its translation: CSVRQGGGGYEQYF.

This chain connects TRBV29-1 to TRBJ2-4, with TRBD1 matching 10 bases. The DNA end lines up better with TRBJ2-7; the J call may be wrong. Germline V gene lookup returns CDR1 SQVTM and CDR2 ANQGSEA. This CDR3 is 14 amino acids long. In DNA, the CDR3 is TGCAGCGTCCCGACAGGGGGCCCATTCTACGAGCAGTACTTC. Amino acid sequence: CSVPTGGPFYEQYF.

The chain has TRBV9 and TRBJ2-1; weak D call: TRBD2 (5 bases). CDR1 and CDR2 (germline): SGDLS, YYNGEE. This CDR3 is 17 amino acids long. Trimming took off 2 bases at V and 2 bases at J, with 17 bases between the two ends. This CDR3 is CASSVSISGTPYNEQFF. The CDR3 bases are TGTGCCAGCAGCGTCTCTATTTCGGGAACACCCTACAATGAGCAGTTCTTC.

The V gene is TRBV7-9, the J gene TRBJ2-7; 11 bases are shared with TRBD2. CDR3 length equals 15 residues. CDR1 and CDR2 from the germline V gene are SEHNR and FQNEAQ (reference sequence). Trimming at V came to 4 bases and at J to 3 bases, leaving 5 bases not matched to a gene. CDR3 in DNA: TGTGCCAGCAGCTCACCTCTAGCGGGAGGCTACGAGCAGTACTTC. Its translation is CASSSPLAGGYEQYF. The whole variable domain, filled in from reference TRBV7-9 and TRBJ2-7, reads DTGVSQNPRHKITKRGQNVTFRCDPISEHNRLYWYRQTLGQGPEFLTYFQNEAQLEKSRLLSDRFSAERPKGSFSTLEIQRTEQGDSAMYLCASSSPLAGGYEQYFGPGTRLTVT.

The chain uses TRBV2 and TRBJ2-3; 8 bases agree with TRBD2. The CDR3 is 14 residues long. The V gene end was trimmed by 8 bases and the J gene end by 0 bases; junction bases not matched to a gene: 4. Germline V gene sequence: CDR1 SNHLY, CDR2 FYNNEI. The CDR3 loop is CASPLAASTDTQYF. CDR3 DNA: TGTGCCAGCCCACTAGCGGCTAGCACAGATACGCAGTATTTT.

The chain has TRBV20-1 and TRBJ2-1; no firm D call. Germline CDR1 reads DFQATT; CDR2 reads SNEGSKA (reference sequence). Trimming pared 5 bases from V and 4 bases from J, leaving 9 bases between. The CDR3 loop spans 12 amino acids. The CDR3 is CSAFDGYNEQFF. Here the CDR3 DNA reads TGCAGTGCTTTTGACGGATACAATGAGCAGTTCTTC.

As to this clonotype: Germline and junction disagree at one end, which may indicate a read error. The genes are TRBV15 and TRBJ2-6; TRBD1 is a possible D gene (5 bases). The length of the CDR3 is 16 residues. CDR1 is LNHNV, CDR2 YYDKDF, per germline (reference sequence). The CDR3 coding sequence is TGTGCCGCCAGCAGAGATAAAGGGGCTGGGGCCAACGTCCTGACTTTC. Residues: CAASRDKGAGANVLTF.

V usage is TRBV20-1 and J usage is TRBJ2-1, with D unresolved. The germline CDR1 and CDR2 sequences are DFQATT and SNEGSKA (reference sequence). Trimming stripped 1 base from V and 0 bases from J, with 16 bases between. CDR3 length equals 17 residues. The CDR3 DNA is TGCAGTGCTAGAGTTAGCAGGCTTCAAAACTCCTACAATGAGCAGTTCTTC. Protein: CSARVSRLQNSYNEQFF.

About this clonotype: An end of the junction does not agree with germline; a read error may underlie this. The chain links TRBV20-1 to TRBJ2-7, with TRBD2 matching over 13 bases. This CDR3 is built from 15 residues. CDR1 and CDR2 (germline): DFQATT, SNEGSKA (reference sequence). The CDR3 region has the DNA TGCAATGCTAGAGAGGGACTAGCGGGGCCCTACGAGCAGTACTTC. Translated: CNAREGLAGPYEQYF.

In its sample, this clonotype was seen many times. This chain's CDR3 is CAISPGLAGGNEQFF. As DNA, the CDR3 is TGTGCCATCAGCCCCGGGCTAGCGGGAGGTAATGAGCAGTTCTTC. The chain has TRBV10-3 and TRBJ2-1; 11 bases are a match to TRBD2. The CDR3 covers 15 residues. Germline CDR1 reads ENHRY; CDR2 reads SYGVKD. J was trimmed by 7 bases and V by 6 bases; bases with no gene match: 8.

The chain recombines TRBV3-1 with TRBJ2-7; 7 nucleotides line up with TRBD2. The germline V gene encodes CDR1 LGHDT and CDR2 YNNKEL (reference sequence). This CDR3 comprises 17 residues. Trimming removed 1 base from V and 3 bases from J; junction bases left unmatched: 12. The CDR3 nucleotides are TGTGCCAGCAGCCAAGGACCGGCGGGCGGGGACTACTACGAGCAGTACTTC. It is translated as CASSQGPAGGDYYEQYF.

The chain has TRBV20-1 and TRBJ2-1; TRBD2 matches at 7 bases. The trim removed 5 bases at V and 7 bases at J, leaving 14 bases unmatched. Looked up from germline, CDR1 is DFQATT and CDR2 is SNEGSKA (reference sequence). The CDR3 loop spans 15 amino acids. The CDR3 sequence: CSAADLAGVGNEQFF. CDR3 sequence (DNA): TGCAGTGCTGCGGACTTGGCGGGAGTCGGGAATGAGCAGTTCTTC.

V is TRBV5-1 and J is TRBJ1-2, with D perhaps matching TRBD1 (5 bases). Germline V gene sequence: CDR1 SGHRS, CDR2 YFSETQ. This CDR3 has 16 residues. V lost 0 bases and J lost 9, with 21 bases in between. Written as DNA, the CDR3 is TGCGCCAGCAGCTTGGATGATTTTGCGGGGGGGAAGAGCTACACCTTC. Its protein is CASSLDDFAGGKSYTF.